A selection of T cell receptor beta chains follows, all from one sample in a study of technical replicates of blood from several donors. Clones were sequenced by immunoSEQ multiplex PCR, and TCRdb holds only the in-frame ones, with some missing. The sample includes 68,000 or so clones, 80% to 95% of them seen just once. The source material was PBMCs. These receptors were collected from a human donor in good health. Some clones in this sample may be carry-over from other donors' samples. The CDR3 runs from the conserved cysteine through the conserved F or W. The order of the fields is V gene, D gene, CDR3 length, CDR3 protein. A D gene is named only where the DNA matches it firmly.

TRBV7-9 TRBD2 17 CASTELAGASLSYEQYF
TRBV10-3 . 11 CAHAAEETQYF
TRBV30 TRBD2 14 CAWSLAGGLDTQYF
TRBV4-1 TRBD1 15 CASSQSRGQSYEQYF
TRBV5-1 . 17 CASSLGGPSVGTDTQYF
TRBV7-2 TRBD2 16 CASTKDVAGGHNEQFF
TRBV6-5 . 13 CASSYSNYGEQYF
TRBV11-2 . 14 CASSLKGGLYEQYF
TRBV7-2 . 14 CASSLDTPSYEQYF
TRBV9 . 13 CASNTGSSGTQYF
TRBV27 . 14 CASSLSPSNYEQYF